This T cell receptor (beta chain) was captured in a study of shared clonotypes between healthy human individuals. Germline values: CDR1 MGHDK, CDR2 SYGVNS. The V and J ends lost 4 bases and 8 bases respectively, with 17 bases between them. This CDR3 has 14 amino acids. Only in-frame clones appear in the TCRdb table, and some are missing; sequencing was by immunoSEQ multiplex PCR. The sample includes hundreds of thousands of clones, roughly 96% of them seen just once. Sequenced material: memory CD8+ T cells sorted from blood. The subset denotes: CD45RO+ cells pooled with CCR7-negative TemRA cells. This TCR derives from a young man in good health. This chain joins TRBV25-1 and TRBJ1-2, with D tentatively TRBD1 (6 bases). The chain's CDR3 is CASSAWEQGDGYTF. CDR3 coding DNA: TGTGCCAGCAGTGCCTGGGAACAGGGCGACGGCTACACCTTC.